The 32 T cell receptor beta chains below were found in one sample sequenced in a study of cytomegalovirus exposure and HLA in healthy donors. With 60 Vbeta and 13 Jbeta primers, the PCR was carried out. Sequenced by immunoSEQ multiplex PCR; TCRdb stores in-frame clones only, minus some. The repertoire holds roughly 100,000 clones, with 76% as singletons. Sequencing input: PBMCs. The receptor set was obtained from a woman aged 18-35 years in good health and CMV-seropositive.

The J gene is TRBJ1-2, the V gene TRBV11-2; weak D call: TRBD1 (5 bases). V was shortened by 3 bases and J by 7 bases, with 12 bases between the two germline ends. The CDR3 length is 13 residues. Germline V lookup: CDR1 SGHAT, CDR2 FQNNGV. CDR3 sequence (DNA): TGTGCCAGCAGCTTGGACCGTGACAGTGGCTACACCTTC. Translated, it gives CASSLDRDSGYTF. Together with reference TRBV11-2 and TRBJ1-2, the CDR3 gives the full variable domain: EAGVAQSPRYKIIEKRQSVAFWCNPISGHATLYWYQQILGQGPKLLIQFQNNGVVDDSQLPKDRFSAERLKGVDSTLKIQPAKLEDSAVYLCASSLDRDSGYTFGSGTRLTVV.

The J gene is TRBJ1-1, the V gene TRBV7-2; possibly TRBD1 for D (6 bases). Trimming shortened V by 6 bases and J by 1 base, and 9 bases separated the two germline ends. The CDR3 is 13 residues long. CDR1 SGHTA and CDR2 FQGNSA come from the germline V gene. CDR3 loop: CASRGAPNTEAFF. The CDR3 nucleotides are TGTGCCAGCAGGGGGGCTCCGAACACTGAAGCTTTCTTT.

This chain connects TRBV5-8 to TRBJ1-5, with a possible D match to TRBD1 (6 bases). There are 17 residues in the CDR3. The germline V gene encodes CDR1 SGHTS and CDR2 YDEGEE. V lost 1 base to trimming and J lost 0 bases, with 14 bases between them. In DNA form, the CDR3 reads TGTGCCAGCAGCTTGTTGTTTCAGGGGAATAGCAATCAGCCCCAGCATTTT. It translates to CASSLLFQGNSNQPQHF.

The CDR3 region has the DNA TGTGCCAGCAGCTTCGGACTAGCCCAAGAGACCCAGTACTTC. Its protein is CASSFGLAQETQYF. This chain connects TRBV7-2 to TRBJ2-5; 8 bases match TRBD2. J was trimmed by 1 base and V by 3 bases; bases with no gene match: 1. Germline lookup yields CDR1 SGHTA and CDR2 FQGNSA. The CDR3 loop spans 14 amino acids. Filled out from reference TRBV7-2 and TRBJ2-5, the complete variable domain reads GAGVSQSPSNKVTEKGKDVELRCDPISGHTALYWYRQSLGQGLEFLIYFQGNSAPDKSGLPSDRFSAERTGGSVSTLTIQRTQQEDSAVYLCASSFGLAQETQYFGPGTRLLVL.

The chain has TRBV28 and TRBJ2-1; 10 bases map to TRBD2. The CDR3 is 15 amino acids. The germline V gene has CDR1 MDHEN and CDR2 SYDVKM. The J segment lost 5 bases and the V segment lost 4 bases, leaving 5 bases of the junction unmatched. CDR3 region: CASSSGTSDHNEQFF. CDR3 nucleotide sequence: TGTGCCAGCAGTTCTGGGACTAGCGATCACAATGAGCAGTTCTTC.

This clone has just a few counts. This chain links TRBV6-4 with TRBJ1-2, with 7 bases fitting TRBD1. The CDR3 consists of 16 residues. Unmatched junction bases numbered 8, after V lost 0 bases and J lost 4 bases. The germline V gene has CDR1 MRHNA and CDR2 SNTAGT. For the CDR3, the DNA is TGTGCCAGCAGTGACTCGAACAGGGGCCCATTCTATGGCTACACCTTC. It specifies CASSDSNRGPFYGYTF.

This clone was seen only once. The chain couples TRBV30 to TRBJ2-2, with 8 bases that match TRBD1. The CDR3 covers 11 residues. Trimming at V came to 8 bases and at J to 7 bases, leaving 3 bases not matched to a gene. Germline loops: CDR1 GTSNPN, CDR2 SVGIG (reference sequence). In nucleotides, the CDR3 is TGTGCCGGACAGGGCCACGGGGAGCTGTTTTTT. Protein sequence: CAGQGHGELFF.

Only one count was recorded for this clone. The rearrangement uses TRBV11-2 and TRBJ1-5; no definite D call. The CDR3 contains 12 residues. CDR1 and CDR2 (germline): SGHAT, FQNNGV. The germline V and J ends were trimmed by 6 bases and 7 bases, with 10 bases remaining between them. In DNA form, the CDR3 reads TGTGCCAGCAGACTAGGTGACCAGCCCCAGCATTTT. Its translation: CASRLGDQPQHF.

The rearrangement uses TRBV5-1 and TRBJ2-7; TRBD1 matches 7 bases. The length of the CDR3 is 15 residues. CDR1 is SGHRS, CDR2 YFSETQ, per germline. J gave up 3 bases and V 4 bases, and 10 bases lay outside the gene matches. Here the CDR3 reads CASSLSWDSFYEQYF. The CDR3 coding sequence is TGCGCCAGCAGCCTGAGCTGGGACAGCTTCTACGAGCAGTACTTC. The full variable domain, in which reference TRBV5-1 and TRBJ2-7 provide the parts outside the CDR3, is KAGVTQTPRYLIKTRGQQVTLSCSPISGHRSVSWYQQTPGQGLQFLFEYFSETQRNKGNFPGRFSGRQFSNSRSEMNVSTLELGDSALYLCASSLSWDSFYEQYFGPGTRLTVT.

The chain combines TRBV18 with TRBJ1-1; TRBD1 matches at 7 bases. CDR1 and CDR2 (germline): KGHSH, LQKENI. The CDR3 is 14 amino acids. V was clipped by 3 bases and J by 2 bases; unmatched bases: 3. The CDR3 DNA is TGTGCCAGCTCACCCGACAGGGCCAACACTGAAGCTTTCTTT. It specifies CASSPDRANTEAFF.

The gene calls are TRBV15 and TRBJ2-3, with TRBD2 matching over 7 bases. CDR1 is LNHNV and CDR2 is YYDKDF in the germline V gene (reference sequence). The CDR3 length is 16 residues. Trimming at V came to 0 bases and at J to 8 bases, leaving 11 bases not matched to a gene. This CDR3 is CATSRDPSGAQGTQYF. CDR3 bases: TGTGCCACCAGCAGAGATCCCAGCGGGGCGCAGGGTACGCAGTATTTT.

This clone has only a few counts. This rearrangement joins TRBV30 to TRBJ2-3; 12 bases align to TRBD2. Trimming removed 0 bases from V and 3 bases from J; junction bases left unmatched: 7. The CDR3 length is 17 residues. Germline V CDR1 and CDR2: GTSNPN, SVGIG (reference sequence). The CDR3, as DNA: TGTGCCTGGAGTGTACCGAGAACTAGCGGGAGGACAGATACGCAGTATTTT. Protein sequence: CAWSVPRTSGRTDTQYF.

A few counts support this clone. This sample also contains other DNA sequences that code for the same CDR3. DNA of the CDR3: TGTGCCAGCAGCTTGGGACAGGCCGCAACTAATGAAAAACTGTTTTTT. It yields the protein CASSLGQAATNEKLFF. This rearrangement joins TRBV5-8 to TRBJ1-4; D might be TRBD1 (6 bases). The CDR3 is 16 residues long. CDR1 is SGHTS and CDR2 is YDEGEE in the germline V gene. The V gene lost 0 bases and the J gene lost 0 bases, with 9 bases spanning the gap. Looking up the rest from reference TRBV5-8 and TRBJ1-4 gives the full variable domain: EAGVTQSPTHLIKTRGQQATLRCSPISGHTSVYWYQQALGLGLQFLLWYDEGEERNRGNFPPRFSGRQFPNYSSELNVNALELEDSALYLCASSLGQAATNEKLFFGSGTQLSVL.

The CDR3: CASSSTTSGTYNEQFF. The DNA for the CDR3 is TGTGCCAGCAGCTCAACGACTAGCGGGACGTACAATGAGCAGTTCTTC. The chain carries TRBV7-9 and TRBJ2-1; 11 nucleotides agree with TRBD2. CDR1 and CDR2 from the germline V gene are SEHNR and FQNEAQ (reference sequence). Losses at the gene ends were 4 bases for V and 4 bases for J; bases not matched to a gene: 6. This CDR3 has 16 residues.

The rearrangement joins TRBV6-6 to TRBJ2-5; no definite D call. CDR1 is MNHNY, CDR2 SVGAGI, per germline (reference sequence). V lost 6 bases to trimming and J lost 5 bases, with 10 bases between them. This CDR3 is built from 12 residues. CDR3 loop: CASSAVLETQYF. CDR3 nucleotide sequence: TGTGCCAGCAGCGCGGTGCTGGAGACCCAGTACTTC.

This chain uses TRBV7-2 with TRBJ1-1, with TRBD1 identical over 11 bases. This CDR3 spans 20 amino acids. CDR1 and CDR2 from the germline V gene are SGHTA and FQGNSA. V lost 0 bases to trimming and J lost 0 bases; unmatched junction nucleotides: 12. The CDR3, as DNA: TGTGCCAGCAGCTTAGCGGGAGGGACAGGGGGTGTGCTGATGAACACTGAAGCTTTCTTT. Amino acid sequence: CASSLAGGTGGVLMNTEAFF.

This chain connects TRBV2 to TRBJ2-6, with TRBD1 matching 10 bases. With V trimmed by 4 bases and J by 2 bases, 20 bases remained unmatched. The CDR3 extends over 22 amino acids. The germline CDR1 and CDR2 sequences are SNHLY and FYNNEI. The CDR3 DNA reads as TGTGCCAGCAGTGGGTCTCGGGACAGGGGCTATTCTGGGTCGCCTGGGGCCAACGTCCTGACTTTC. It specifies CASSGSRDRGYSGSPGANVLTF.

The chain recombines TRBV30 with TRBJ2-7, with D possibly matching TRBD2 (6 bases). With 5 bases removed from V and 3 bases from J, the gap between germline ends came to 14 bases. Germline V gene lookup returns CDR1 GTSNPN and CDR2 SVGIG (reference sequence). The CDR3 runs 13 residues. CDR3: CAWAFGTDYEQYF. CDR3 nucleotide sequence: TGTGCCTGGGCCTTCGGGACTGACTACGAGCAGTACTTC.

This clone was recorded only once. This chain uses TRBV29-1 with TRBJ2-7; TRBD2 aligns across 7 bases. J lost 2 bases, V lost 3 bases, and 4 bases had no gene match. This CDR3 contains 13 residues. Per the germline V gene, CDR1 is SQVTM and CDR2 is ANQGSEA. This chain's CDR3 is CSVERESPYEQYF. CDR3 in DNA: TGCAGCGTTGAGCGGGAGTCTCCCTACGAGCAGTACTTC.

The V gene is TRBV6-5, the J gene TRBJ1-2, with a tentative D call TRBD1 (6 bases). Germline V gene lookup returns CDR1 MNHEY and CDR2 SVGAGI. V lost 6 bases, J lost 3 bases, and 11 bases lay in between. CDR3 length: 13 amino acids. Here the CDR3 reads CASSTNRDYGYTF. The CDR3 bases are TGTGCCAGCAGCACAAACAGGGACTATGGCTACACCTTC.

The chain has TRBV7-8 and TRBJ2-5; the match to TRBD2 covers 11 bases. The CDR3 covers 17 residues. V shed 3 bases and J 2 bases; nucleotides not matched to a gene: 8. The germline CDR1 and CDR2 sequences are SGHVS and FQNEAQ. The CDR3 spells CASSFSSLAGGQETQYF. CDR3 nucleotides: TGTGCCAGCAGCTTCTCGTCTTTAGCGGGAGGGCAAGAGACCCAGTACTTC.

This chain connects TRBV29-1 to TRBJ2-3, with D possibly TRBD2 on 5 matching bases. The CDR3 has 14 amino acids. Germline CDR1 SQVTM, CDR2 ANQGSEA. V shed 6 bases and J shed 3 bases, with 16 bases lying between them. The CDR3 DNA sequence: TGCAGCGTCAGGAAGTGGGAGAAAACAGATACGCAGTATTTT. The encoded protein is CSVRKWEKTDTQYF.

This chain links TRBV5-1 with TRBJ2-7; D is possibly TRBD2 (6 bases). The CDR3 is 15 residues long. Trimming left V 0 bases short and J 5 bases short, with 15 bases between. The germline CDR1 and CDR2 sequences are SGHRS and YFSETQ. The chain's CDR3 is CASSLVGDSANEQYF. The CDR3 region has the DNA TGCGCCAGCAGCTTGGTGGGGGACTCAGCGAACGAGCAGTACTTC.

This chain joins TRBV5-6 and TRBJ2-5; the D is unclear. CDR1 and CDR2 (germline): SGHDT, YYEEEE. The length of the CDR3 is 13 residues. V was cut by 2 bases and J by 3 bases, with 8 bases left in between. CDR3 sequence: CASSLFSEETQYF. The CDR3 bases are TGTGCCAGCAGCTTATTTTCAGAAGAGACCCAGTACTTC.

This chain links TRBV7-6 with TRBJ2-7, with 11 nucleotides matching TRBD2. CDR3 length: 17 amino acids. Germline V gives CDR1 SGHVS, CDR2 FNYEAQ. The J segment lost 7 bases and the V segment lost 6 bases, leaving 17 bases of the junction unmatched. CDR3 protein: CASSSAQMGLAVWEQYF. The DNA for the CDR3 is TGTGCCAGCAGTTCAGCGCAGATGGGACTAGCGGTTTGGGAGCAGTACTTC.

The CDR3 sequence is CAWRGQGNNQPQHF. CDR3 DNA: TGTGCCTGGAGGGGACAGGGGAACAATCAGCCCCAGCATTTT. V is TRBV30 and J is TRBJ1-5; 10 nucleotides line up with TRBD1. CDR1 and CDR2 (germline): GTSNPN, SVGIG (reference sequence). Trimming took 3 bases from V and 3 from J; bases not matched to a gene: 2. This CDR3 is 14 amino acids long.

The chain uses TRBV19 and TRBJ2-1; no clear D gene. Trimming took off 0 bases at V and 4 bases at J, with 10 bases between the two ends. Per the germline V gene, CDR1 is LNHDA and CDR2 is SQIVND (reference sequence). This CDR3 has 15 residues. The CDR3: CASSIDPSEYNEQFF. The CDR3 DNA reads TGTGCCAGTAGTATAGACCCCTCAGAATACAATGAGCAGTTCTTC. Filled out from reference TRBV19 and TRBJ2-1, the complete variable domain reads DGGITQSPKYLFRKEGQNVTLSCEQNLNHDAMYWYRQDPGQGLRLIYYSQIVNDFQKGDIAEGYSVSREKKESFPLTVTSAQKNPTAFYLCASSIDPSEYNEQFFGPGTRLTVL.

This clone was seen once. The genes are TRBV9 and TRBJ2-1; 9 bases fit TRBD2. Germline V CDR1 and CDR2: SGDLS, YYNGEE. The CDR3 consists of 15 residues. V was pared by 1 base and J by 6 bases, with 5 bases of the junction left unmatched. CDR3 region: CASSVSSGRPNEQFF. The CDR3 DNA reads TGTGCCAGCAGCGTAAGCAGCGGGAGGCCCAATGAGCAGTTCTTC. The entire variable domain, with the rest obtained from reference TRBV9 and TRBJ2-1, is as follows: DSGVTQTPKHLITATGQRVTLRCSPRSGDLSVYWYQQSLDQGLQFLIQYYNGEERAKGNILERFSAQQFPDLHSELNLSSLELGDSALYFCASSVSSGRPNEQFFGPGTRLTVL.

This clone was detected a few times. The V and J genes are TRBV5-6 and TRBJ1-3; a possible D gene is TRBD1 (6 bases). The CDR3 runs to 14 residues. Deletions cut 4 bases from V and 0 bases from J, with 8 bases between. Germline V gene data show CDR1 as SGHDT and CDR2 as YYEEEE. The CDR3 sequence is CASSKTGSGNTIYF. The CDR3 bases are TGTGCCAGCAGCAAGACAGGCTCTGGAAACACCATATATTTT. Filled out from reference TRBV5-6 and TRBJ1-3, the complete variable domain reads DAGVTQSPTHLIKTRGQQVTLRCSPKSGHDTVSWYQQALGQGPQFIFQYYEEEERQRGNFPDRFSGHQFPNYSSELNVNALLLGDSALYLCASSKTGSGNTIYFGEGSWLTVV.

The chain combines TRBV6-6 with TRBJ2-7; TRBD1 might be the D (6 bases). Deletions cut 6 bases from V and 2 bases from J, with 14 bases between. The V gene's germline CDR1 is MNHNY and CDR2 SVGAGI (reference sequence). CDR3 length: 14 residues. CDR3 loop: CASRQGSTTYEQYF. The CDR3, as DNA: TGTGCCAGCAGGCAGGGGTCTACCACCTACGAGCAGTACTTC.

The chain carries TRBV7-2 and TRBJ2-2; weak D call: TRBD1 (7 bases). The CDR3 loop spans 16 amino acids. Trimming removed 8 bases at V and 3 bases at J, with 19 bases between. Germline V gene data show CDR1 as SGHTA and CDR2 as FQGNSA. The CDR3 spells CASGQGGVTHTGELFF. CDR3 in DNA: TGTGCCAGCGGTCAGGGGGGCGTTACCCACACCGGGGAGCTGTTTTTT.

This chain uses TRBV7-8 with TRBJ2-4, with TRBD1 as a possible D gene (5 bases). This CDR3 spans 20 amino acids. Per the germline V gene, CDR1 is SGHVS and CDR2 is FQNEAQ. V was clipped by 2 bases and J by 2 bases, with 25 bases between them. The CDR3 spells CASSLKSRAFGVVTKNIQYF. The CDR3 coding sequence is TGTGCCAGCAGCTTAAAGTCCAGGGCATTTGGAGTCGTTACCAAAAACATTCAGTACTTC.